These 14 T cell receptor beta chains came from one sample sequenced in a study of blood T cell repertoires in COVID-19. Method: immunoSEQ multiplex PCR; TCRdb's copy keeps in-frame clones and lacks some. The sample has roughly 250,000 clones, over 70% seen once. Material for sequencing was peripheral blood. Source of these receptors: a man in his forties with active or convalescent COVID-19.

The chain joins TRBV6-1 to TRBJ1-3; 9 bases align to TRBD1. Germline CDR1 and CDR2: MNHNS and SASEGT. Trimming removed 3 bases from V and 1 base from J; junction bases left unmatched: 1. The CDR3 length is 15 residues. This chain's CDR3 is CASSDGTGSGNTIYF. The CDR3 DNA reads as TGTGCCAGCAGTGACGGGACAGGGTCTGGAAACACCATATATTTT.

The chain carries TRBV11-2 and TRBJ1-1, with 7 nucleotides matching TRBD1. Germline-derived CDR1 and CDR2 are SGHAT and FQNNGV. V shed 1 base, J shed 2 bases, and the junction held 7 bases outside the gene matches. This CDR3 region has 16 residues. The CDR3 sequence is CASSLVRDSLNTEAFF. The CDR3 DNA sequence: TGTGCCAGCAGCTTAGTTCGGGACAGCCTAAACACTGAAGCTTTCTTT.

V usage is TRBV30 and J usage is TRBJ2-7; TRBD1 matches 7 bases. Germline CDR1 GTSNPN, CDR2 SVGIG (reference sequence). The J segment lost 0 bases and the V segment lost 5 bases, leaving 4 bases of the junction unmatched. This CDR3 has 13 amino acids. CDR3 region: CAWPRDSSYEQYF. DNA of the CDR3: TGTGCCTGGCCCCGGGACAGCTCCTACGAGCAGTACTTC.

The table lists this clone with a few counts. The gene calls are TRBV10-3 and TRBJ2-7; 10 bases fit TRBD1. This CDR3 is built from 14 residues. Trimming at V came to 6 bases and at J to 5 bases, leaving 7 bases not matched to a gene. CDR1 is ENHRY, CDR2 SYGVKD, per germline. This CDR3 reads CAISGTGVSDEQYF. Written as DNA, the CDR3 is TGTGCCATCAGCGGGACAGGGGTTTCGGACGAGCAGTACTTC.

The chain links TRBV6-1 to TRBJ1-5, with TRBD1 as a possible D gene (5 bases). V shed 2 bases and J shed 0 bases, with 11 bases lying between them. This CDR3 spans 16 amino acids. In germline, CDR1 is MNHNS, CDR2 SASEGT. In DNA, the CDR3 is TGTGCCAGCAGTGAACTTAGGGACTATAGCAATCAGCCCCAGCATTTT. Encoded protein: CASSELRDYSNQPQHF.

This clone has only a few counts. This chain connects TRBV18 to TRBJ1-1, with D possibly matching TRBD1 (6 bases). The germline gives CDR1 KGHSH, CDR2 LQKENI. The CDR3 covers 13 residues. Trimming removed 0 bases at V and 7 bases at J, with 9 bases between. As DNA, the CDR3 is TGTGCCAGCTCACCACCGACAGGTTTTGAAGCTTTCTTT. It codes for CASSPPTGFEAFF.

The CDR3 sequence is CAWSVGRGTEAFF. In nucleotides, the CDR3 is TGTGCCTGGAGTGTGGGGAGAGGCACTGAAGCTTTCTTT. This chain joins TRBV30 and TRBJ1-1; D unresolved. The CDR3 has 13 residues. CDR1 GTSNPN and CDR2 SVGIG come from the germline V gene (reference sequence). V was trimmed by 0 bases and J by 4 bases, leaving 9 bases between them.

This clone was picked up one time. The rearrangement uses TRBV11-2 and TRBJ2-7; D is unclear. The CDR3 consists of 13 residues. Germline values: CDR1 SGHAT, CDR2 FQNNGV. Trimming pared 3 bases from V and 0 bases from J, leaving 6 bases between. The CDR3 DNA reads as TGTGCCAGCAGCTTCGAGAGCTCCTACGAGCAGTACTTC. It yields the protein CASSFESSYEQYF.

The chain recombines TRBV6-2 or TRBV6-3 with TRBJ2-3; TRBD2 is a possible D gene (7 bases). V gave up 5 bases and J gave up 3 bases, with 15 bases separating them. The CDR3 extends over 15 amino acids. From germline, CDR1 is MNHEY and CDR2 SVGEGT. The CDR3 DNA reads as TGTGCCAGCAGTCTCCGGACAGCGGGGACAGATACGCAGTATTTT. It translates to CASSLRTAGTDTQYF.

This clone was counted only a few times. V usage is TRBV3-1 (or the pseudogene TRBV3-2) and J usage is TRBJ1-1, with D possibly matching TRBD1 (6 bases). CDR1 LGHDT and CDR2 YNNKEL come from the germline V gene (reference sequence). V lost 4 bases to trimming and J lost 8 bases, with 11 bases between them. CDR3 length: 12 amino acids. CDR3 DNA: TGTGCCAGCAGCCCGACCAGGGGAGAAGCTTTCTTT. Translated: CASSPTRGEAFF.

The chain links TRBV20-1 to TRBJ1-2, with D tentatively TRBD1 (5 bases). Trimming cost V 3 bases and J 4 bases, with 21 bases left between them. The germline V gene has CDR1 DFQATT and CDR2 SNEGSKA (reference sequence). This CDR3 is built from 16 residues. The CDR3 DNA reads TGCAGTGCTAGTGTTCGGGGGGTAGGCTATGGCTATGGCTACACCTTC. This sequence encodes CSASVRGVGYGYGYTF.

The genes are TRBV18 and TRBJ1-1; 8 bases align to TRBD1. V was clipped by 4 bases and J by 3 bases; unmatched bases: 7. There are 15 residues in the CDR3. CDR1 KGHSH and CDR2 LQKENI come from the germline V gene. The CDR3: CASSQSTGGDTEAFF. The CDR3 DNA sequence: TGTGCCAGCTCACAAAGCACAGGGGGGGACACTGAAGCTTTCTTT.

The chain employs TRBV14 and TRBJ2-3; D possibly corresponds to TRBD1 (6 bases). The length of the CDR3 is 15 residues. Trimming cost V 6 bases and J 0 bases, with 13 bases left between them. Germline-derived CDR1 and CDR2 are SGHDN and FVKESK. The CDR3 DNA reads TGTGCCAGCAGTAGACAGGCCCTAAGCACAGATACGCAGTATTTT. Translation gives CASSRQALSTDTQYF. The full variable domain, its missing parts supplied by reference TRBV14 and TRBJ2-3, is EAGVTQFPSHSVIEKGQTVTLRCDPISGHDNLYWYRRVMGKEIKFLLHFVKESKQDESGMPNNRFLAERTGGTYSTLKVQPAELEDSGVYFCASSRQALSTDTQYFGPGTRLTVL.

J is TRBJ2-1 and V is TRBV7-2; 9 bases map to TRBD2. The CDR3 totals 15 residues. In germline, CDR1 is SGHTA, CDR2 FQGNSA. V lost 8 bases to trimming and J lost 9 bases; unmatched junction nucleotides: 14. The chain's CDR3 is CASSTSGTSSSEQFF. In nucleotides, the CDR3 is TGTGCCAGCTCAACGTCCGGGACTAGCAGCAGTGAGCAGTTCTTC. Variable domain in full (rest from reference TRBV7-2 and TRBJ2-1): GAGVSQSPSNKVTEKGKDVELRCDPISGHTALYWYRQSLGQGLEFLIYFQGNSAPDKSGLPSDRFSAERTGGSVSTLTIQRTQQEDSAVYLCASSTSGTSSSEQFFGPGTRLTVL.